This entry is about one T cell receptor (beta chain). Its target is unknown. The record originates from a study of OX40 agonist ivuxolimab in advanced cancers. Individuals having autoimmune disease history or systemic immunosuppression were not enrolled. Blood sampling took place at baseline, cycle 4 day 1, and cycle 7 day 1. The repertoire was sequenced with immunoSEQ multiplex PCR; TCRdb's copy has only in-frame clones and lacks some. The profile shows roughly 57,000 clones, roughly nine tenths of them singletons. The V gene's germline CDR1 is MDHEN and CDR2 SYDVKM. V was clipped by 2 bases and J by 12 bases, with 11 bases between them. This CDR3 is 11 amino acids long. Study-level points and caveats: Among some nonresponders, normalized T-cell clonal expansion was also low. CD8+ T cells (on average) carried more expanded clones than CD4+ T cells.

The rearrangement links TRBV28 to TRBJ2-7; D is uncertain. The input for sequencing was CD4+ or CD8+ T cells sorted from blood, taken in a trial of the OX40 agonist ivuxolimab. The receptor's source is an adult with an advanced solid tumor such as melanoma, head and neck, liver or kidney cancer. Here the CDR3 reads CASSLAGPRYF. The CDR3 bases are TGTGCCAGCAGTTTAGCAGGCCCCAGGTACTTC. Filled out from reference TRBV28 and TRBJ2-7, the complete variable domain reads DVKVTQSSRYLVKRTGEKVFLECVQDMDHENMFWYRQDPGLGLRLIYFSYDVKMKEKGDIPEGYSVSREKKERFSLILESASTNQTSMYLCASSLAGPRYFGPGTRLTVT.